Below, 23 T cell receptor beta chains from the same sample are listed, as sequenced in a study of cytotoxic CD8 clonotypes in ibrutinib-treated CLL. This table comes from immunoSEQ multiplex PCR, and its TCRdb copy is limited to in-frame clones, with some not included. The sample has 60,000 to 95,000 clones, approximately 87% seen once. Material: PBMCs, obtained after 24 months of ibrutinib treatment. These receptors were obtained from a human donor with chronic lymphocytic leukemia.

This clone occurred a few times. This rearrangement joins TRBV28 to TRBJ2-7; TRBD2 agrees at 8 bases. J was trimmed by 4 bases and V by 2 bases; bases with no gene match: 7. This CDR3 has 15 residues. Germline V CDR1 and CDR2: MDHEN, SYDVKM. The CDR3 DNA reads TGTGCCAGCAGTTTAACGGTAGCGGGACCGTACGAGCAGTACTTC. This codes for CASSLTVAGPYEQYF.

As for this clone: Compared with germline, one end of the junction differs, possibly owing to a read error. This chain joins TRBV7-7 and TRBJ1-6; D call uncertain. CDR3 length equals 13 residues. Germline V gene lookup returns CDR1 SSHAT and CDR2 FNYEAQ (reference sequence). The CDR3 DNA reads TGTGCTAGCAGCTTAGCCGGACGACCACCCCTCCACTTT. Residues: CASSLAGRPPLHF.

The V and J genes are TRBV19 and TRBJ1-5; D possibly corresponds to TRBD1 (6 bases). The germline CDR1 and CDR2 sequences are LNHDA and SQIVND (reference sequence). V was pared by 4 bases and J by 0 bases, with 10 bases between. The CDR3 length is 15 residues. Here the CDR3 DNA reads TGTGCCAGTAGTACTTGGGACAATAGCAATCAGCCCCAGCATTTT. It is translated as CASSTWDNSNQPQHF.

V gene TRBV5-1 combines with J gene TRBJ2-5; 7 bases are shared with TRBD1. This CDR3 has 13 amino acids. V was pared by 4 bases and J by 1 base, with 1 base of the junction left unmatched. Germline V gene sequence: CDR1 SGHRS, CDR2 YFSETQ. This chain's CDR3 is CASSRDSQETQYF. The CDR3, as DNA: TGCGCCAGCAGCCGGGACAGCCAAGAGACCCAGTACTTC.

The V gene is TRBV29-1, the J gene TRBJ2-7, with 10 bases identical to TRBD2. The CDR3 length is 18 residues. V lost 5 bases to trimming and J lost 5 bases; unmatched junction nucleotides: 21. Germline CDR1 reads SQVTM; CDR2 reads ANQGSEA. Here the CDR3 reads CSVWESDVRAGGPHEQYF. The DNA of the CDR3 is TGCAGCGTTTGGGAGTCTGATGTACGAGCGGGAGGGCCCCACGAGCAGTACTTC.

The gene calls are TRBV14 and TRBJ2-1, with D possibly TRBD2 on 6 matching bases. V was pared by 6 bases and J by 10 bases, with 16 bases between. The CDR3 is 13 amino acids. CDR1 is SGHDN and CDR2 is FVKESK in the germline V gene. The chain's CDR3 is CASSRERVSEQFF. In DNA, the CDR3 is TGTGCCAGCAGTCGAGAGCGGGTTTCGGAGCAGTTCTTC.

The chain employs TRBV29-1 and TRBJ2-3; no clear D gene. Looked up from germline, CDR1 is SQVTM and CDR2 is ANQGSEA. CDR3 size: 14 residues. The V end lost 4 bases, the J end lost 2 bases, and 13 bases lay between the germline ends. DNA of the CDR3: TGCAGCGTTGTTCCTAGACCCCTCACAGATACGCAGTATTTT. Amino acids: CSVVPRPLTDTQYF.

The chain couples TRBV10-3 to TRBJ1-1, with TRBD1 identical over 9 bases. V was pared by 8 bases and J by 5 bases, with 12 bases of the junction left unmatched. This CDR3 comprises 15 residues. CDR1 and CDR2 (germline): ENHRY, SYGVKD. Here the CDR3 DNA reads TGTGCCATCCGGGGCCAACAGGGGGCGCAGACTGAAGCTTTCTTT. Translation gives CAIRGQQGAQTEAFF.

The CDR3 protein is CAWSTGTAGNTIYF. The CDR3 nucleotides read TGTGCCTGGTCTACCGGGACAGCCGGAAACACCATATATTTT. The chain employs TRBV30 and TRBJ1-3; 7 positions agree with TRBD1. This CDR3 has 14 amino acids. Trimming took 5 bases from V and 4 from J; bases not matched to a gene: 8. Germline-derived CDR1 and CDR2 are GTSNPN and SVGIG (reference sequence).

The rearrangement links TRBV30 to TRBJ2-3; 10 positions agree with TRBD1. The CDR3 runs to 16 residues. V lost 1 base to trimming and J lost 1 base; unmatched junction nucleotides: 5. Germline values: CDR1 GTSNPN, CDR2 SVGIG (reference sequence). The CDR3 reads CAWSAPGTGGTDTQYF. The CDR3 DNA is TGTGCCTGGAGTGCTCCCGGGACAGGGGGCACAGATACGCAGTATTTT.

This clone appeared a single time. The same CDR3 is also encoded by other DNA sequences in this sample. The chain is built from TRBV18 and TRBJ2-1; TRBD1 might be the D (6 bases). The germline V and J ends were trimmed by 3 bases and 5 bases, with 8 bases remaining between them. Germline CDR1 and CDR2: KGHSH and LQKENI. This CDR3 region has 13 residues. CDR3 coding DNA: TGTGCCAGCTCACCGGACAGAAACAATGAGCAGTTCTTC. This translates into CASSPDRNNEQFF. The variable domain in full, with the rest retrieved from reference TRBV18 and TRBJ2-1, is NAGVMQNPRHLVRRRGQEARLRCSPMKGHSHVYWYRQLPEEGLKFMVYLQKENIIDESGMPKERFSAEFPKEGPSILRIQQVVRGDSAAYFCASSPDRNNEQFFGPGTRLTVL.

The chain couples TRBV29-1 to TRBJ2-3; either TRBD1 or TRBD2 may fit D (6 bases each). This CDR3 is built from 12 residues. Germline CDR1 and CDR2: SQVTM and ANQGSEA. With 5 bases removed from V and 4 bases from J, the gap between germline ends came to 10 bases. The CDR3 is CSVTGAPDTQYF. In DNA form, the CDR3 reads TGCAGCGTTACGGGGGCACCAGATACGCAGTATTTT.

The chain employs TRBV27 and TRBJ1-1, with D hard to call. The V end lost 6 bases, the J end lost 4 bases, and 18 bases lay between the germline ends. CDR3 length equals 15 residues. CDR1 MNHEY and CDR2 SMNVEV come from the germline V gene (reference sequence). The CDR3 reads CASSPRRVLGTEAFF. The CDR3 coding sequence is TGTGCCAGCAGCCCCAGGCGGGTATTGGGCACTGAAGCTTTCTTT.

The V call is TRBV29-1, the J call TRBJ2-1, with 8 bases fitting TRBD2. From germline, CDR1 is SQVTM and CDR2 ANQGSEA. This CDR3 comprises 15 residues. The trim removed 6 bases at V and 8 bases at J, leaving 15 bases unmatched. Here the CDR3 DNA reads TGCAGCGTAAAACTCATAGCGGGGACATCAGATGAGCAGTTCTTC. It yields the protein CSVKLIAGTSDEQFF.

V usage is TRBV28 and J usage is TRBJ2-7; 8 positions match TRBD1. Germline V gene data show CDR1 as MDHEN and CDR2 as SYDVKM. The CDR3 has 11 amino acids. J was trimmed by 5 bases and V by 7 bases; bases with no gene match: 1. The chain's CDR3 is CASKDRDEQYF. In DNA, the CDR3 is TGTGCCAGCAAGGACAGGGACGAGCAGTACTTC.

The chain has TRBV10-3 and TRBJ2-7; 10 nucleotides match TRBD2. J gave up 2 bases and V 0 bases, and 1 base lay outside the gene matches. The V gene's germline CDR1 is ENHRY and CDR2 SYGVKD. The CDR3 spans 15 residues. The CDR3 DNA follows: TGTGCCATCAGTGAGTCCCTAGCGGGGGCCTACGAGCAGTACTTC. Translating gives CAISESLAGAYEQYF.

This chain links TRBV4-1 with TRBJ2-7, with D possibly being TRBD1 or TRBD2 (5 bases each). The CDR3 is 15 amino acids. The ends were cut back, 0 bases at V and 0 bases at J, with 9 bases in the middle. Looked up from germline, CDR1 is MGHRA and CDR2 is YSYEKL. CDR3 sequence (DNA): TGCGCCAGCAGCCAAGATCGGGGCAGCTCCTACGAGCAGTACTTC. It encodes CASSQDRGSSYEQYF.

The chain uses TRBV28 and TRBJ2-3, with D maybe TRBD2 (6 bases). The CDR3 runs to 16 residues. The germline V gene encodes CDR1 MDHEN and CDR2 SYDVKM. Between the trimmed V and J ends, which lost 4 bases and 1 base, there was a span of 15 bases. CDR3 sequence: CASSSPTSSGTDTQYF. The CDR3 nucleotides are TGTGCCAGCAGTTCCCCGACTAGTTCTGGCACAGATACGCAGTATTTT.

A single count supports this clone. The rearrangement links TRBV27 to TRBJ1-1, with 7 nucleotides matching TRBD1. Germline V lookup: CDR1 MNHEY, CDR2 SMNVEV (reference sequence). CDR3 size: 14 residues. The ends lost 5 bases at V and 1 base at J; junction bases unmatched: 4. CDR3 loop: CASSPWTGNTEAFF. The DNA of the CDR3 is TGTGCCAGCAGTCCATGGACAGGGAACACTGAAGCTTTCTTT.

This clone was seen a few times. The J gene is TRBJ2-7, the V gene TRBV18, with TRBD2 matching 7 bases. Germline V lookup: CDR1 KGHSH, CDR2 LQKENI. There are 14 residues in the CDR3. Trimming removed 5 bases from V and 2 bases from J; junction bases left unmatched: 6. As DNA, the CDR3 is TGTGCCAGCTCAGCCCTAGCGGAGCCCTACGAGCAGTACTTC. It is translated as CASSALAEPYEQYF.

The chain has TRBV10-1 and TRBJ2-2; possible D gene TRBD1, 5 bases. CDR1 and CDR2 from the germline V gene are WNHNN and SYGVQD (reference sequence). Trimming took 7 bases from V and 5 from J, leaving 11 bases between them. There are 13 residues in the CDR3. The CDR3 nucleotides read TGCGCCAGCAAGGGGTCCCCAACCGGGGAGCTGTTTTTT. Its translation: CASKGSPTGELFF.

This clone was observed a handful of times. Likely a read error: the CDR3 ends without its conserved phenylalanine or tryptophan. The DNA is omitted, as the CDR3 cannot be located on it reliably, and the CDR3 follows TCRdb's listing. The chain has TRBV7-9 and TRBJ1-1. With termini counted, the CDR3 has 13 amino acids. Germline lookup yields CDR1 SEHNR and CDR2 FQNEAQ (reference sequence). The CDR3 sequence: CASSLAIWDSGDV.

The J gene is TRBJ2-5, the V gene TRBV9; D is perhaps TRBD1 (5 bases). Germline V gene sequence: CDR1 SGDLS, CDR2 YYNGEE. Trimming stripped 0 bases from V and 2 bases from J, with 14 bases between. This CDR3 region has 16 residues. The CDR3 sequence: CASSVGQGRRQETQYF. CDR3 DNA sequence: TGTGCCAGCAGCGTAGGGCAGGGTCGCCGGCAAGAGACCCAGTACTTC.